The 10 T cell receptor beta chains in this list originate from one sample, sequenced in a study of blood T cell repertoires in COVID-19. Repertoires were generated with immunoSEQ multiplex PCR, while TCRdb's copy carries only in-frame clones and drops some. Altogether approximately 200,000 clones are present, roughly 87% being singletons, with the ten largest covering 10%. Input material: PBMCs or T cells enriched from blood (not recorded which). The origin of the receptors is a man in his late teens or twenties with acute COVID-19.

This chain connects TRBV7-9 to TRBJ2-7; no firm D call. The germline V gene has CDR1 SEHNR and CDR2 FQNEAQ (reference sequence). Trimming took off 1 base at V and 3 bases at J, with 4 bases between the two ends. The CDR3 is 12 amino acids. The CDR3 bases are TGTGCCAGCAGCTTAGAGCGCTACGAGCAGTACTTC. It yields the protein CASSLERYEQYF.

This clone appeared a few times. This sequence joins TRBV28 and TRBJ2-7, with 7 bases lining up with TRBD2. Per germline, CDR1 MDHEN and CDR2 SYDVKM. The J segment lost 3 bases and the V segment lost 6 bases, leaving 8 bases of the junction unmatched. CDR3 length: 14 amino acids. CDR3 sequence reads: CASRSGRERYEQYF. In DNA, the CDR3 is TGTGCCAGCAGATCAGGGAGGGAGCGCTACGAGCAGTACTTC.

The genes are TRBV7-9 and TRBJ1-1; no definite D call. V lost 0 bases and J lost 4, with 3 bases in between. Germline assignment: CDR1 SEHNR and CDR2 FQNEAQ (reference sequence). CDR3 length: 12 amino acids. The CDR3 coding sequence is TGTGCCAGCAGCTTAGCGGCCACTGAAGCTTTCTTT. The encoded protein is CASSLAATEAFF.

The chain is built from TRBV18 and TRBJ2-3; D call uncertain. The V gene lost 5 bases and the J gene lost 9 bases, with 12 bases spanning the gap. The CDR3 is made up of 12 amino acids. Germline CDR1 and CDR2: KGHSH and LQKENI. The CDR3 sequence is CASSARRETQYF. The DNA for the CDR3 is TGTGCCAGCTCAGCCCGTCGCGAGACGCAGTATTTT. Full variable domain (rest looked up from reference TRBV18 and TRBJ2-3): NAGVMQNPRHLVRRRGQEARLRCSPMKGHSHVYWYRQLPEEGLKFMVYLQKENIIDESGMPKERFSAEFPKEGPSILRIQQVVRGDSAAYFCASSARRETQYFGPGTRLTVL.

This chain joins TRBV19 and TRBJ1-2; 10 bases are a match to TRBD1. The CDR3 is 15 residues long. Unmatched junction bases numbered 6, after V lost 5 bases and J lost 3 bases. Germline-derived CDR1 and CDR2 are LNHDA and SQIVND (reference sequence). Here the CDR3 reads CASSASTGGDYGYTF. The CDR3 bases are TGTGCCAGTAGTGCCTCGACAGGGGGCGACTATGGCTACACCTTC. Full variable domain (rest looked up from reference TRBV19 and TRBJ1-2): DGGITQSPKYLFRKEGQNVTLSCEQNLNHDAMYWYRQDPGQGLRLIYYSQIVNDFQKGDIAEGYSVSREKKESFPLTVTSAQKNPTAFYLCASSASTGGDYGYTFGSGTRLTVV.

V and J are TRBV11-3 and TRBJ2-4; 7 bases are a match to TRBD2. Germline V CDR1 and CDR2: SGHNT, YENEEA. The CDR3 is made up of 17 amino acids. V shed 1 base and J 2 bases; nucleotides not matched to a gene: 8. Here the CDR3 reads CASSLAPVGGTKNIQYF. The CDR3 DNA reads as TGTGCCAGCAGCTTAGCCCCCGTCGGGGGGACCAAAAACATTCAGTACTTC.

The chain recombines TRBV14 with TRBJ2-3, with a weak D call TRBD1 (5 bases). The length of the CDR3 is 16 residues. The V gene's germline CDR1 is SGHDN and CDR2 FVKESK. Trimming shortened V by 0 bases and J by 4 bases, and 14 bases separated the two germline ends. The CDR3 DNA follows: TGTGCCAGCAGCCAAGACACAGGCGGTCTCCCAGATACGCAGTATTTT. This translates into CASSQDTGGLPDTQYF.

The gene calls are TRBV4-3 and TRBJ1-4; D is undetermined. The ends were cut back, 1 base at V and 5 bases at J, with 14 bases in the middle. There are 16 residues in the CDR3. The germline V gene encodes CDR1 LGHNA and CDR2 YSLEER. CDR3 sequence (DNA): TGCGCCAGCAGCCAAGGTTGGGCCAGTCTCAATGAAAAACTGTTTTTT. Translating gives CASSQGWASLNEKLFF.

The J gene is TRBJ1-1, the V gene TRBV11-3, with TRBD1 matching over 12 bases. V shed 1 base and J 3 bases; nucleotides not matched to a gene: 6. Germline loops: CDR1 SGHNT, CDR2 YENEEA. The CDR3 has 17 amino acids. The CDR3 region is CASSLGDRGRVDTEAFF. The CDR3 DNA is TGTGCCAGCAGCTTAGGGGACAGGGGGCGGGTGGACACTGAAGCTTTCTTT.

This chain joins TRBV2 and TRBJ2-3; D perhaps matches TRBD2 (5 bases). With 1 base removed from V and 0 bases from J, the gap between germline ends came to 14 bases. CDR1 is SNHLY and CDR2 is FYNNEI in the germline V gene. This CDR3 region has 17 residues. The CDR3 spells CASSEGKVGASTDTQYF. The CDR3 DNA sequence: TGTGCCAGCAGTGAAGGAAAGGTGGGAGCCAGCACAGATACGCAGTATTTT. Full variable domain (outside the CDR3, taken from reference TRBV2 and TRBJ2-3): EPEVTQTPSHQVTQMGQEVILRCVPISNHLYFYWYRQILGQKVEFLVSFYNNEISEKSEIFDDQFSVERPDGSNFTLKIRSTKLEDSAMYFCASSEGKVGASTDTQYFGPGTRLTVL.